This TCR beta chain was recorded in a study of neurological immune-mediated disorders. TCRdb re-called the 5' RACE reads with MiXCR, one entry per CDR3 protein. The table includes around 66,000 distinct CDR3 sequences, approximately 4.6% detected once. Notes on the study in general: No link was found between any clinical or MRI feature and the multiple sclerosis repertoire cluster. Because no CDR3 amino acid sequences were shared across subjects by expanded clones, private repertoires were suggested in all groups.

This clonotype has ten or more counts. The antigen is undetermined. CDR3 length equals 14 residues. V was trimmed by 2 bases and J by 0 bases, leaving 5 bases between them. Germline V gene data show CDR1 as SEHNR and CDR2 as FQNEAQ (reference sequence). A total of 2 million PBMCs stored at -80 degrees C provided the unsorted libraries. This TCR was sampled from a woman aged 70 to 79 with multiple sclerosis. J is TRBJ2-1 and V is TRBV7-9; D unresolved. The sample was PBMCs. CDR3 amino acids: CASSLRNSYNEQFF. The CDR3 DNA follows: TGTGCCAGCAGCTTAAGGAACTCCTACAATGAGCAGTTCTTC. Full variable domain (outside the CDR3, taken from reference TRBV7-9 and TRBJ2-1): DTGVSQNPRHKITKRGQNVTFRCDPISEHNRLYWYRQTLGQGPEFLTYFQNEAQLEKSRLLSDRFSAERPKGSFSTLEIQRTEQGDSAMYLCASSLRNSYNEQFFGPGTRLTVL.